This T cell receptor beta chain was identified in a study of cytomegalovirus exposure and HLA in healthy donors (TCRdb year 2017). About the study as a whole: An earlier analysis of some 550 of the donors reported about 290 Gb of sequence data and some 120 million unique TCR beta sequences from some 180 million T cells. Because of strong linkage in the cohort, five DR-DQ haplotypes were treated as single units for association and clustering. Every discovery cohort repertoire had been produced on one sequencing platform. Rather than drawing on any new phenotypic data, the later analysis identified candidate immune exposures from TCR beta sequences and the way those sequences occurred across donors. Using immunosequencing, the study profiled T cell repertoires from 666 subjects and related those repertoires to cytomegalovirus serostatus. An early release covering some 640 HLA-typed donors comprised about 300 gigabases of sequencing data and approximately 80 million unique TCR sequences. An earlier analysis of some 500 of the donors applied high-throughput TCR beta sequencing to assess whether each TCR beta V gene segment acted as functional or pseudogenic. High-throughput TCR immunosequencing, statistical association of individual TCRs with disease status, and machine learning were combined to predict cytomegalovirus infection status. Among 398 genotyped donors of the cohort, an average of roughly 230,000 unique TCR beta nucleotide sequences was sequenced per donor, of which 15% to 20% were non-productive. The study was designed to test whether signatures of past pathogen exposure could be identified by cataloging public T cell receptors. Genome-wide SNP genotypes for about three fifths of the 666 donors were used in a later genetic analysis, which treated that subset as a discovery cohort. The number of donors typed differed by locus, with roughly 620-640 for A, B, C, DRB1 and DQB1, approximately 500 for DQA1, about 610 for DPA1, and some 440 for DPB1. Donor age, sex, ethnicity and CMV serostatus were compiled together with the repertoire data. A separate validation cohort of about 110 different subjects was used in addition to the 666-subject first cohort. A later analysis re-examined previously published TCR beta repertoires from over 500 donors and added high-resolution HLA genotyping to investigate patterns of TCR occurrence. Both class I and class II loci were covered by HLA typing, at four-digit resolution. The genetic ancestry cluster associated with self-reported Caucasian donors included 65% to 90% of the 398 genotyped donors.

As for this clone: Its antigen specificity is not known. No base quality values were provided; no much bigger clone lies one nucleotide off.

The protocol used for the library was the immunoSEQ multiplex PCR assay. For the multiplex PCR, a mixture combining 60 forward primers for TCR Vbeta segments and 13 reverse primers for TCR Jbeta segments was used. The CDR3 region of rearranged TCR beta genes was amplified from genomic DNA by a multiplex PCR assay. The amplified TCR beta libraries were sequenced on the Illumina HiSeq System as 87-base-pair reads. Under the source paper's analysis protocol: Across the 600 to 700 repertoires, a later analysis counted 75 million to 90 million unique TCR beta chains, approximately 12 million of which were shared by at least two donors. Raw reads were error-corrected and collapsed into unique sequences by a nearest-neighbor algorithm in which closely related sequences were merged to remove PCR and sequencing errors. To assign V, D and J gene segments, CDR3 sequences were aligned to IMGT reference sequences. For a sequence to be retained, at least a six-nucleotide match to both a V gene segment and a J gene segment was required. Rearrangements were called productive when the CDR3 lacked stop codons and stayed in frame with V and J; all others were non-productive. CDR3 was defined by IMGT convention, running from the second conserved V-encoded cysteine to the conserved J-encoded phenylalanine. The earlier analysis of 587 of the donors excluded sequences that lacked an unambiguous match to a single V gene segment. In an earlier analysis of around 600 of the donors, V segments were called functional above 56.7% productive rearrangements and were called segregating when the between-donor standard deviation exceeded 5%. A statistical classification framework was developed to diagnose cytomegalovirus status using the catalog of TCR beta chain sequences. A later analysis assigned V and J genes by comparing TCR nucleotide sequences with IMGT/GENE-DB human TR gene sequences. Using the TCRdist pipeline, a later analysis assigned CDR3 sequences along with most-parsimonious VDJ recombination scenarios. A later analysis defined each TCR beta chain by its CDR3 amino acid sequence plus V-gene family, and excluded reads lacking a unique V-gene family. To address suspected cross-contamination and a sequencing artifact, a later analysis removed approximately 590 highly shared, low-generation-probability nucleotide sequences. A later analysis calculated a clonal expansion index for each public chain from normalized within-repertoire ranks of inferred template counts. In a later analysis, generation probabilities were computed using a VDJ recombination model fitted to out-of-frame rearrangements, and the results were checked against IGoR. In a later analysis, TCR-TCR, TCR-HLA and TCR-CMV co-occurrence was scored with hypergeometric tests, and a repertoire-size bias correction was applied to TCR pairs. To estimate false discovery rates, a later analysis permuted the HLA or CMV assignments 20 times. In a later analysis, co-occurring TCRs were grouped using DBSCAN, and TCRdist sequence similarity was added for clustering within HLA-allele-positive subsets. Repertoires with fewer than 30,000 or more than 120,000 public chains, plus five repertoires with anomalous nucleotide sharing, were excluded from co-occurrence clustering. TCRdb re-hosts the immuneACCESS table, in-frame sequences only. Its copies lack some clones; in the studies checked, an unresolved V gene accounts for under half of them, and the cause for the rest is not known. D and trimming come from the DNA, and the V and J calls and clone size come from that table. In all, the sample holds about 94,000 clones, and more than 75% of those were seen once. Approximately 10% of the sample comes from the top ten.

Here is what the overall study found, with its caveats: In both the original and validation cohorts, the classifier was reported to diagnose cytomegalovirus status with high specificity and sensitivity. Most CMV-associated TCR beta chains appeared to be HLA-restricted in a later analysis, and the HLA associations seemed to be driven largely by CMV exposure. Because counts were too low, about 15 rarely observed V segments, including chromosome 9 orphons, were left out of the earlier analysis of several hundred of the donors. A later genetic analysis associated a missense DCLRE1C variant with V-gene and J-gene trimming of TCR beta chains, and an independent cohort replicated the association. In vitro tests confirmed that a few of the cytomegalovirus-associated TCR beta chains recognize cytomegalovirus antigens. A total of fewer than 200 TCR beta chains were listed by the study as associated with cytomegalovirus. A later analysis found that HLA-associated TCR beta chains were more clonally expanded and had lower generation probabilities than equally common non-associated chains. Only TCR beta chains were sequenced in this cohort, and the absence of alpha or paired-chain data limited detectable features. At a false discovery rate of 0.05, a later analysis linked under 20,000 TCR beta sequences to specific HLA alleles. Broadly in line with IMGT annotations, most TCR beta V segments showed up in productive rearrangements about 87% or about 30% of the time in an earlier analysis of 587 of the donors. Sequencing depth was assumed to be roughly uniform across donors in the presence/absence analyses, though that assumption may not hold. Across donors, most TCR sequences were observed very rarely, whereas some public TCRs were present in many individuals. A further reported finding was that TCR beta sequences accurately predicted the HLA-A and HLA-B alleles for most subjects in the first cohort. Because some donors lacked HLA typing at each locus, the association tests relied only on the typed subset. In a later analysis, the rate of TCR association differed among HLA loci, with DRB1 alleles having the most associated TCRs and HLA-C alleles having the fewest. According to a later analysis, parvovirus B19, influenza, CMV and Epstein-Barr virus appeared linked to several top co-occurrence clusters. When HLA alleles, especially DR and DQ, strongly co-occurred, TCR associations were difficult to assign to individual alleles. A cluster of highly shared sequence variants was judged likely to be a technical artifact of the sequencing pipeline. Correlated functional status among segregating V segments might be attributable to linkage disequilibrium, but an unknown experimental factor could not be ruled out. It was suggested by the authors that the approach could potentially be generalized to other disease states and immunological phenotypes. Compared with the roughly 670-donor mean, donors in an Asian-associated ancestry cluster had fewer N-insertions in productive TCRs, according to a later genetic analysis. Some IMGT-functional V segments, including TRBV6-2 and TRBV6-3, could not be distinguished by the 87-base-pair reads and were therefore excluded. For the cohort, immune exposure information was limited to CMV serostatus.

Between the V and J ends, shortened by 6 bases and 2 bases respectively, the junction contains 10 bases. The CDR3, cysteine through phenylalanine, is 14 amino acids long. The DNA shown is the 42-base CDR3, in frame from base 1. CDR1 and CDR2 are drawn from the germline V gene: SGHTA, FQGNSA. The cohort consisted of 600 to 700 healthy bone marrow donors. At the time of sampling, all cohort members were nominally healthy, though unrecorded immune exposures were likely present. Of the 666 cohort members, 250 to 300 had positive CMV serostatus and fewer than 400 had negative CMV serostatus, and CMV serostatus was not recorded for the donor. A peripheral blood sample was provided by each donor, and peripheral blood mononuclear cells were used for TCR beta sequencing. The Qiagen DNeasy Blood Extraction Kit was used to extract genomic DNA from the blood cell samples.

Sequencing was performed on PBMCs. The chain is encoded by TRBV7-2 joined to TRBJ1-4, with TRBD1 as a weak D call on 6 bases. This TCR was recovered from a human donor in good health. The DNA sequence is TGTGCCAGCAGTACAGGGTCCACTAATGAAAAACTGTTTTTT. The encoded protein is CASSTGSTNEKLFF.